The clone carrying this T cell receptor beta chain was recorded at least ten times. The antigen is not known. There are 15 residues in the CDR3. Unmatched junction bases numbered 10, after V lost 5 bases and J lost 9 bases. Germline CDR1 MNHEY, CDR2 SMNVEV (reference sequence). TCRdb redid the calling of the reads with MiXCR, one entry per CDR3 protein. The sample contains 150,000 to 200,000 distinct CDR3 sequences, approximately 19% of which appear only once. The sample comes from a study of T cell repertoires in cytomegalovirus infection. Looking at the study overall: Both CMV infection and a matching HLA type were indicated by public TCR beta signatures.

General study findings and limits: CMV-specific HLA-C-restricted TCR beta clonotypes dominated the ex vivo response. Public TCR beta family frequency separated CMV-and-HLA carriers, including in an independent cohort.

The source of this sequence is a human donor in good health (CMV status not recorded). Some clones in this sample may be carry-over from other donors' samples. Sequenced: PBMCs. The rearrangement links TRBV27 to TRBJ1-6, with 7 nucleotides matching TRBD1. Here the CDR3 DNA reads TGTGCCAGCAGTCTAACGACAGGGACGGGTTCACCCCTCCACTTT. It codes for CASSLTTGTGSPLHF.